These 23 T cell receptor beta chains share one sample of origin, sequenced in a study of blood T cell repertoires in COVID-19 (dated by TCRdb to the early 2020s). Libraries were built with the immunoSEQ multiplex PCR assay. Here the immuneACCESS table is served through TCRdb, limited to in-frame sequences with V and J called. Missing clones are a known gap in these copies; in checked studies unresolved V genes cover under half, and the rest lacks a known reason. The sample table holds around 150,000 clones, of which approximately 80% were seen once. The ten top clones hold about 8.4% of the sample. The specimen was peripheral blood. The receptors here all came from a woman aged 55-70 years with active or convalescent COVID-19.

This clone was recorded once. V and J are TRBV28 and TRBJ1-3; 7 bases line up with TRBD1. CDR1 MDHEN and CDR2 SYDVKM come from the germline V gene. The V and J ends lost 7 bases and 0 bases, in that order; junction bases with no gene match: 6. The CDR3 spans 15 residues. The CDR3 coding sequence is TGTGCCAGCACCCCGGACAGGAACTCTGGAAACACCATATATTTT. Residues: CASTPDRNSGNTIYF.

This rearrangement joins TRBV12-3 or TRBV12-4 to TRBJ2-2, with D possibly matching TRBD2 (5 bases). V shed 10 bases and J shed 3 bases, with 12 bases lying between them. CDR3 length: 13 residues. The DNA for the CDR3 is TGTGCCACTAGACTACGAGACACCGGGGAGCTGTTTTTT. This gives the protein CATRLRDTGELFF.

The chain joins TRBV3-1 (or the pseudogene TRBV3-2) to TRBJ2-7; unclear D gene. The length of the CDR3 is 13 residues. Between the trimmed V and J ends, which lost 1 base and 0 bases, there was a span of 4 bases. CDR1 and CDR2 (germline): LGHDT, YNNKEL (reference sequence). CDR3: CASSQGASYEQYF. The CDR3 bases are TGTGCCAGCAGCCAAGGGGCCTCCTACGAGCAGTACTTC.

CDR3 residues: CASSRAGVRETQYF. The CDR3 DNA sequence: TGTGCCAGTAGTAGAGCGGGAGTCCGAGAGACCCAGTACTTC. The rearrangement uses TRBV19 and TRBJ2-5; 8 bases align to TRBD2. CDR1 LNHDA and CDR2 SQIVND come from the germline V gene (reference sequence). This CDR3 has 14 amino acids. Trimming took 4 bases from V and 4 from J; bases not matched to a gene: 5.

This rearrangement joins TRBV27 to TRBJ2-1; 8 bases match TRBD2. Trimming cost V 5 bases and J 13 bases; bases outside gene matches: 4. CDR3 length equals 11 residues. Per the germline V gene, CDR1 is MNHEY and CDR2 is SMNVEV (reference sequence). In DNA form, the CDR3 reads TGTGCCAGCAGTCAAGGACTAGCTCAGTTCTTC. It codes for CASSQGLAQFF.

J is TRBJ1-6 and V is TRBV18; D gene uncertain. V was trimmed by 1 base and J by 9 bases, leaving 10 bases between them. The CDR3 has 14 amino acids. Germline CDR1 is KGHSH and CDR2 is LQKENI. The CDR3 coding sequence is TGTGCCAGCTCACCACGGAGGGAGGGTTCACCCCTCCACTTT. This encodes CASSPRREGSPLHF.

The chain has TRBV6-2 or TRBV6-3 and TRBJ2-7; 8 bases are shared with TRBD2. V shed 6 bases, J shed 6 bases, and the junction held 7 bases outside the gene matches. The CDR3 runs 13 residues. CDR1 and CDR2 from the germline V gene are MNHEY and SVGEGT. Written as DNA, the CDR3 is TGTGCCAGCAGCGGACTAGCTGGTGGCGAGCAGTACTTC. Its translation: CASSGLAGGEQYF.

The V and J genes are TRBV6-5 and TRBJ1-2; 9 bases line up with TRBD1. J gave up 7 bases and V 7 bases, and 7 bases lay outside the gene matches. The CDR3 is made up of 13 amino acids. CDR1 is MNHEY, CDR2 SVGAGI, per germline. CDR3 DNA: TGTGCCAGCACTCTCGGGACAGGGTTTGGCTACACCTTC. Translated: CASTLGTGFGYTF.

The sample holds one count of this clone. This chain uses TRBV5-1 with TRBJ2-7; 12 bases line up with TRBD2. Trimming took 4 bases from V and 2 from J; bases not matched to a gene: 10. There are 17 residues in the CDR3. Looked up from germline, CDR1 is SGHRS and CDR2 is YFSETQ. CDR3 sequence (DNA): TGCGCCAGCAGCCGCCGACTAGCGGGAGAGGGGGCCTACGAGCAGTACTTC. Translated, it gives CASSRRLAGEGAYEQYF.

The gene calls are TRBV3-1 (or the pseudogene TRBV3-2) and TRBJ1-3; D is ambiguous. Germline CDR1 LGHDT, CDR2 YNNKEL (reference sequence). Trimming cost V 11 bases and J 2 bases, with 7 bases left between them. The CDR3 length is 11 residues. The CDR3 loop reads CAADAGNTIYF. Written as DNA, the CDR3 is TGTGCCGCGGATGCTGGAAACACCATATATTTT.

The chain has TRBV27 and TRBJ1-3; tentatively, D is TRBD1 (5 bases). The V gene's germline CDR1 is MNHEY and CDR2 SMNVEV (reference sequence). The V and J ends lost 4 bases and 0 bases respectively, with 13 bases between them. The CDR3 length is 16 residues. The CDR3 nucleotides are TGTGCCAGCAGTTCCCTCGACAGCCGCTCTGGAAACACCATATATTTT. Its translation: CASSSLDSRSGNTIYF.

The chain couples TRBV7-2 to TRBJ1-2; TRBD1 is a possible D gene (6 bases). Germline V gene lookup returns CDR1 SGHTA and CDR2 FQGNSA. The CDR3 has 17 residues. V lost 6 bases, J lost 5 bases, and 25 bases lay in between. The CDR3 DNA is TGTGCCAGCAGTCTTACCGGGGGGGGCCGCACCCCATATGGCTACACCTTC. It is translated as CASSLTGGGRTPYGYTF.

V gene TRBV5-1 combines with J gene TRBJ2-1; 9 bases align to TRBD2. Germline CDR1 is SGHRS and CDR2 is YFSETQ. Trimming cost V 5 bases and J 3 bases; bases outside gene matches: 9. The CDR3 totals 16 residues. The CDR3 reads CASSRPTSGFYNEQFF. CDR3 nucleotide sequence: TGCGCCAGCAGTCGTCCCACTAGCGGGTTCTACAATGAGCAGTTCTTC.

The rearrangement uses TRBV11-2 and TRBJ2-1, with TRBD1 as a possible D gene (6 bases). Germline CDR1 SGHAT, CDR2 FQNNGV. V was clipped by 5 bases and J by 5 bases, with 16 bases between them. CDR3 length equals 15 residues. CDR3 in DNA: TGTGCCAGCAGCCCAAGTTGGGGGCCGGACAATGAGCAGTTCTTC. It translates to CASSPSWGPDNEQFF.

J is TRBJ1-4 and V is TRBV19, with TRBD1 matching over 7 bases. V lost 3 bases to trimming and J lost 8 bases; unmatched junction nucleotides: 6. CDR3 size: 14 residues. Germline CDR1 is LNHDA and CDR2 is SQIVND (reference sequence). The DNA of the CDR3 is TGTGCCAGTAGTATTCAAGGGGGCGCGGAAAAACTGTTTTTT. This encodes CASSIQGGAEKLFF.

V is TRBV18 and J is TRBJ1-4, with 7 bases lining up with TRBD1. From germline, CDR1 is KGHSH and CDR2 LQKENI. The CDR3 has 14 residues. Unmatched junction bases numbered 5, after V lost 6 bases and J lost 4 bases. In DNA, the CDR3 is TGTGCCAGCTCCCGACAGGGACTTAATGAAAAACTGTTTTTT. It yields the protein CASSRQGLNEKLFF.

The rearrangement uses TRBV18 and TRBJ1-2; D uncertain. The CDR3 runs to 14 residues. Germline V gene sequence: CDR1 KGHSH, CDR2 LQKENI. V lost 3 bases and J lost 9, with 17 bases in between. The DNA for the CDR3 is TGTGCCAGCTCACCGGCCGTCGATCTCCCTCGCTACACCTTC. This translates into CASSPAVDLPRYTF.

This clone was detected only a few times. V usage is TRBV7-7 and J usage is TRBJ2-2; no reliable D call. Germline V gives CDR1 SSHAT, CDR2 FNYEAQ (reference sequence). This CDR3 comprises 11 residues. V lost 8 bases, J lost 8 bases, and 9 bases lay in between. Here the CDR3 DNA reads TGTGCCAGCGGCACTATTGGGGAGCTGTTTTTT. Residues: CASGTIGELFF.

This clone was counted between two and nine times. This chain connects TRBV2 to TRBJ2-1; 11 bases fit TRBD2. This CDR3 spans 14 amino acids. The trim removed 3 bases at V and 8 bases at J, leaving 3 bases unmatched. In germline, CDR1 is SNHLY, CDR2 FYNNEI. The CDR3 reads CASSEGTSGYEQFF. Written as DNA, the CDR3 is TGTGCCAGCAGTGAGGGGACTAGCGGCTATGAGCAGTTCTTC.

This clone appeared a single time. The CDR3 region has the DNA TGTGCCAGCTTTATGGAAGGGGGGACCCAGTACTTC. Translation: CASFMEGGTQYF. The V call is TRBV7-8, the J call TRBJ2-5, with D perhaps matching TRBD1 (6 bases). CDR1 is SGHVS, CDR2 FQNEAQ, per germline. CDR3 length equals 12 residues. V gave up 8 bases and J gave up 7 bases, with 14 bases separating them.

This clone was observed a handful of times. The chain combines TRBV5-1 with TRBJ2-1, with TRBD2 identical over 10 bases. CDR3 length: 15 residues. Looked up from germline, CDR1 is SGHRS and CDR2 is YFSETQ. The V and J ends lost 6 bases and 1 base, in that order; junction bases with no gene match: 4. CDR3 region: CASTWTSGSYNEQFF. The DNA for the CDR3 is TGCGCCAGCACCTGGACTAGCGGATCCTACAATGAGCAGTTCTTC. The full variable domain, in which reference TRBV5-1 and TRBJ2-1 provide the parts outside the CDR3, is KAGVTQTPRYLIKTRGQQVTLSCSPISGHRSVSWYQQTPGQGLQFLFEYFSETQRNKGNFPGRFSGRQFSNSRSEMNVSTLELGDSALYLCASTWTSGSYNEQFFGPGTRLTVL.

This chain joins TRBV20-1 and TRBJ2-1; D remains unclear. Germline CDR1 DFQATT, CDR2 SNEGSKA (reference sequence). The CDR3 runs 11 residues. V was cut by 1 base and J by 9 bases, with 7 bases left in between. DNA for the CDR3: TGCAGTGCTAGAGTACTTCCTGAGCAGTTCTTC. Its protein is CSARVLPEQFF.

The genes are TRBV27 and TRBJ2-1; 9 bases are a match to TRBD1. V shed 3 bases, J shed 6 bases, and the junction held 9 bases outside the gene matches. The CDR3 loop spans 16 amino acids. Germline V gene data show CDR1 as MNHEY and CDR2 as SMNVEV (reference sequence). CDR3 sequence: CASSFPRTGAGNEQFF. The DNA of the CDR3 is TGTGCCAGCAGTTTCCCTCGGACAGGGGCTGGCAATGAGCAGTTCTTC.